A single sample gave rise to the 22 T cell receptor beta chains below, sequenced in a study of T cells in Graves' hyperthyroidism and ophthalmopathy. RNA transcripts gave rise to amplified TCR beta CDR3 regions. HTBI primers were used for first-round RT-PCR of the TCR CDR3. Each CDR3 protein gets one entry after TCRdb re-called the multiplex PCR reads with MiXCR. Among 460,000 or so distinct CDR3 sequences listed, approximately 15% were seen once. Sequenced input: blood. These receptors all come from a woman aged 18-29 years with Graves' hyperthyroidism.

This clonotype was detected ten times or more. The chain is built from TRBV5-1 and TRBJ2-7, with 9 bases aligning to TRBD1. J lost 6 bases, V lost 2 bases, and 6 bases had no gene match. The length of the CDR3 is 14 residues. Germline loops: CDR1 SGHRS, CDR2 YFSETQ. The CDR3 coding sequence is TGCGCCAGCAGCTTCGGGACAGGGACGTCCGAGCAGTACTTC. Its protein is CASSFGTGTSEQYF.

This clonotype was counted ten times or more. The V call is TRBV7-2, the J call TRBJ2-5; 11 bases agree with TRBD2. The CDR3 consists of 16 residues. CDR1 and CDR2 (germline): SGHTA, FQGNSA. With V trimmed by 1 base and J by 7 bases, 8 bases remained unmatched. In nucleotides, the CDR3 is TGTGCCAGCAGCTTAGGGATGGGGCTAGCGGGAGGGACCCAGTACTTC. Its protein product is CASSLGMGLAGGTQYF.

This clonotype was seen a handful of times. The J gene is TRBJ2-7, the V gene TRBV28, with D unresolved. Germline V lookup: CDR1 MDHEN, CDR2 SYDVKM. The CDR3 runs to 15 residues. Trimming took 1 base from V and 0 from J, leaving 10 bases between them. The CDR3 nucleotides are TGTGCCAGCAGTTTATCCGATTCCAGCTCCTACGAGCAGTACTTC. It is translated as CASSLSDSSSYEQYF.

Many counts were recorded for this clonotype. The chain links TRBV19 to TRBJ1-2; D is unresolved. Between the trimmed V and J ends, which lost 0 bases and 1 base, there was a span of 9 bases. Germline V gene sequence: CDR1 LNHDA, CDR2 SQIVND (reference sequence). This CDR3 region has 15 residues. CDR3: CASSIDLVINYGYTF. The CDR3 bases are TGTGCCAGTAGTATAGATCTTGTCATTAACTATGGCTACACCTTC.

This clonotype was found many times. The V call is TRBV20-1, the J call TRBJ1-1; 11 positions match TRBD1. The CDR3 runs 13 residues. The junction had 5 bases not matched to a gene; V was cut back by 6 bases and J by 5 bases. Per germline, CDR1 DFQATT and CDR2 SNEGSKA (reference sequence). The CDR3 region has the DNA TGCAGTGCCCCCGGGACAGGGGGTACTGAAGCTTTCTTT. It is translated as CSAPGTGGTEAFF.

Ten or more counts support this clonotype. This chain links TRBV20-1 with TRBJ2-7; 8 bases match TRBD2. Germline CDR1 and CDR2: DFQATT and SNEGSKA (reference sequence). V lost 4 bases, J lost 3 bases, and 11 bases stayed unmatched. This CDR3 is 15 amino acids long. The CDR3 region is CSATSIGLADYEQYF. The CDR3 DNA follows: TGCAGTGCTACCTCGATAGGACTAGCAGACTACGAGCAGTACTTC.

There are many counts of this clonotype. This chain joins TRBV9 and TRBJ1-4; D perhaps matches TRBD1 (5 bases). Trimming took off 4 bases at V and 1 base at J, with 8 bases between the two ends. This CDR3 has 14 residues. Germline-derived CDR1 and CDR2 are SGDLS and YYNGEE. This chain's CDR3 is CASSPRETNEKLFF. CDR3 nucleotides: TGTGCCAGCAGCCCCAGGGAAACTAATGAAAAACTGTTTTTT.

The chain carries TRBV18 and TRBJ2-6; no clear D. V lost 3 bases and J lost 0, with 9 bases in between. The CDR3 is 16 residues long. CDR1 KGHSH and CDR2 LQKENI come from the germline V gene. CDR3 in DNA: TGTGCCAGCTCACCTCCCACCCTCTCTGGGGCCAACGTCCTGACTTTC. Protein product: CASSPPTLSGANVLTF.

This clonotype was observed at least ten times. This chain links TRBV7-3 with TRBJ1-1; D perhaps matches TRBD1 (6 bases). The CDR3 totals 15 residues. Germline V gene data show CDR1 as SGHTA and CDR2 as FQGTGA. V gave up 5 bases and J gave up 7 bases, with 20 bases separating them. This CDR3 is CASSQNGGGVFEAFF. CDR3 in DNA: TGTGCCAGCAGCCAAAACGGGGGGGGCGTCTTTGAAGCTTTCTTT.

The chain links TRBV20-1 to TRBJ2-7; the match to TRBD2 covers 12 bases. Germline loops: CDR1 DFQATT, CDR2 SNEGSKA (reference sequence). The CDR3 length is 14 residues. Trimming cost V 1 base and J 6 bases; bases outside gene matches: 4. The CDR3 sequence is CSARGLAGAGEQYF. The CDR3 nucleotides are TGCAGTGCTAGAGGACTAGCGGGAGCCGGCGAGCAGTACTTC.

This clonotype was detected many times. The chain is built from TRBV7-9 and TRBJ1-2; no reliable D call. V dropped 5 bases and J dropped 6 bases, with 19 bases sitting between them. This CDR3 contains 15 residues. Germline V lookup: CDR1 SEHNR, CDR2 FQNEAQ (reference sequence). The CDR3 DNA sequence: TGTGCCAGCAGCCCAACCCCGGGTGTGGAAGATGGCTACACCTTC. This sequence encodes CASSPTPGVEDGYTF.

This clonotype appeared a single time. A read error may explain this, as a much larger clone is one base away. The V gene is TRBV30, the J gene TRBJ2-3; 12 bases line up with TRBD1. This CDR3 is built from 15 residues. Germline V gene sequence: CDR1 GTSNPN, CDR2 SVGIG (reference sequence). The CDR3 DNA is TGTGCCTCGAGTCGCGGGACAGGGGGCTCAGATACGCAGTATTTT. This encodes CASSRGTGGSDTQYF.

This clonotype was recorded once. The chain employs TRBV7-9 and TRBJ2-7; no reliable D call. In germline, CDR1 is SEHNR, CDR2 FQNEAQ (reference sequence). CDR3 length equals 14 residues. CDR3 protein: CAGSLGVSSYEQYV. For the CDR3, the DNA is TGTGCCGGCAGCTTGGGCGTTAGCTCCTACGAGCAGTACGTC.

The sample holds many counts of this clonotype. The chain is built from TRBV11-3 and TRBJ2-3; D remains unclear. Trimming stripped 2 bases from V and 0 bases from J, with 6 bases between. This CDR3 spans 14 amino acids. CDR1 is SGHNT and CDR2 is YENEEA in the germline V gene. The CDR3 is CASSLSRSTDTQYF. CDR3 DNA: TGTGCCAGCAGCTTATCTAGGAGCACAGATACGCAGTATTTT.

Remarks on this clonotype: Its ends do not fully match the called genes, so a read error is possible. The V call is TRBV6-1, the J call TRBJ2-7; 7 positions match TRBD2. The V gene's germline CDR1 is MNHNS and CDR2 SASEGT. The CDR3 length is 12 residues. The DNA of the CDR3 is TGTGCCAGCACCGGGGGGACCTACGAGCGGTACTTC. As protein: CASTGGTYERYF.

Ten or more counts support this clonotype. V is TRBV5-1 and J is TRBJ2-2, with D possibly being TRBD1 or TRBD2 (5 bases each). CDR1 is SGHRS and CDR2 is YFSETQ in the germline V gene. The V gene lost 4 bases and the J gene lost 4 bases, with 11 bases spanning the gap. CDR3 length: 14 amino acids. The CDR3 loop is CASSRDGPTGELFF. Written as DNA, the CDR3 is TGCGCCAGCAGCAGGGACGGACCCACCGGGGAGCTGTTTTTT. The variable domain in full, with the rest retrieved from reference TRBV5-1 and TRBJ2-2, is KAGVTQTPRYLIKTRGQQVTLSCSPISGHRSVSWYQQTPGQGLQFLFEYFSETQRNKGNFPGRFSGRQFSNSRSEMNVSTLELGDSALYLCASSRDGPTGELFFGEGSRLTVL.

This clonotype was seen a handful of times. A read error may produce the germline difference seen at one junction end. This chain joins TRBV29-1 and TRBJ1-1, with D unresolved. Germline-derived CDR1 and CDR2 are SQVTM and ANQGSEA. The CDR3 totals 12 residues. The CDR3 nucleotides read TGCAGCGTTGAAGGGCCGAACACTGGAGCTTTCTTT. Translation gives CSVEGPNTGAFF.

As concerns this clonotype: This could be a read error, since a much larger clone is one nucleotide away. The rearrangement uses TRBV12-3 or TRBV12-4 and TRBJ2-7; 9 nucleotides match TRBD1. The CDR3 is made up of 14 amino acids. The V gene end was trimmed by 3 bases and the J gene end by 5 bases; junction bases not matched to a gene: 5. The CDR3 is CASSFGTGFHEQYV. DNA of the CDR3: TGTGCCAGCAGTTTTGGGACAGGGTTCCACGAGCAGTACGTC.

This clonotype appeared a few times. This CDR3 is CASSPGGFGGYTF. The CDR3 region has the DNA TGTGCCAGCAGCCCCGGTGGGTTTGGTGGCTACACCTTC. The chain combines TRBV7-3 with TRBJ1-2; no definite D call. CDR1 is SGHTA and CDR2 is FQGTGA in the germline V gene. The ends were cut back, 5 bases at V and 7 bases at J, with 14 bases in the middle. The CDR3 consists of 13 residues. The full variable domain, completed using reference TRBV7-3 and TRBJ1-2, is GAGVSQTPSNKVTEKGKYVELRCDPISGHTALYWYRQSLGQGPEFLIYFQGTGAADDSGLPNDRFFAVRPEGSVSTLKIQRTERGDSAVYLCASSPGGFGGYTFGSGTRLTVV.

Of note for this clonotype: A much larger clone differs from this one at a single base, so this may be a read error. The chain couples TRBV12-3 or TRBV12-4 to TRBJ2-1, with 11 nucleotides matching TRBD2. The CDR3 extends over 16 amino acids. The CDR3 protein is CASTQVPSGRRSEQCF. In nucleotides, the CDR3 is TGTGCCAGCACTCAAGTCCCTAGCGGGAGGCGAAGTGAGCAGTGCTTC.

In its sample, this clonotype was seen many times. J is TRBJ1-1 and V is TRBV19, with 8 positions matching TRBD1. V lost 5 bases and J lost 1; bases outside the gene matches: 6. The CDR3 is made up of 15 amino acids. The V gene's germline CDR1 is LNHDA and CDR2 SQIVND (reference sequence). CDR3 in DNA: TGTGCCAGTAGTCTAAGGCAGGGGGCGAACACTGAAGCTTTCTTT. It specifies CASSLRQGANTEAFF.

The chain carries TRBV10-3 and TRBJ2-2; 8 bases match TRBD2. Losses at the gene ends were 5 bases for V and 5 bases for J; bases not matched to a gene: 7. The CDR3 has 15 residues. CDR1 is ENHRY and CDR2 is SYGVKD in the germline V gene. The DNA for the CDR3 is TGTGCCATCAGTCCGGGACTAGAAACGACCGGGGAGCTGTTTTTT. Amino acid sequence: CAISPGLETTGELFF.